This T cell receptor beta chain was captured in a study of blood T cell repertoires in COVID-19. Study-wide background: From T cells, B-cell-depleted T cells, or PBMCs came the material, which was cDNA or gDNA.

The CDR3 extends over 17 amino acids. Germline values: CDR1 SGHVS, CDR2 FNYEAQ. Germline trimming cut 1 base from V and 7 bases from J; bases unmatched to any gene: 4. Those who participated ranged in age from roughly 18 to 95 years and resided in approximately 26 US areas. Participants had their cohort set by participant-reported clinical history. In the study's own analysis: Nucleated cell counts were estimated from reference gene primer amplification. Assay used: immunoSEQ multiplex PCR; TCRdb lists only in-frame clones, some missing. Clonal size and the V and J genes are those of that table, whereas D and trimming came from the DNA. The sample carries about 380,000 clones, 85% to 90% recorded once.

The TCR sequence derives from a woman aged 18-29 years who had recovered from COVID-19. The sequenced sample was PBMCs or T cells enriched from blood (not recorded which). The chain uses TRBV7-6 and TRBJ2-1, with 16 bases matching TRBD2. The CDR3 nucleotides read TGTGCCAGCAGCTTAGAGGGACTAGCGGGGGGGGTGAATGAGCAGTTCTTC. It translates to CASSLEGLAGGVNEQFF.